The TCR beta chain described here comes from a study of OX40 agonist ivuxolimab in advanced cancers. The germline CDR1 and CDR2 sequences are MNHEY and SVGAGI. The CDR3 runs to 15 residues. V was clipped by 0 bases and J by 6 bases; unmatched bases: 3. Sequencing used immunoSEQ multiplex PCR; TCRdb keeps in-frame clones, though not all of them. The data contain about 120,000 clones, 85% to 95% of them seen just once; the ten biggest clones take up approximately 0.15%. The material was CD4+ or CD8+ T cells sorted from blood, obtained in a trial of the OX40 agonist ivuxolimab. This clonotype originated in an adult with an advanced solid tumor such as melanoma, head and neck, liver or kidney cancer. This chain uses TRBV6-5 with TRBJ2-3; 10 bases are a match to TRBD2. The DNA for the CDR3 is TGTGCCAGCAGTTACTCGAGCGGGAGGGTGGATACGCAGTATTTT. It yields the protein CASSYSSGRVDTQYF.